The 25 T cell receptor beta chains in this list originate from one sample, sequenced in a study of blood T cell repertoires in COVID-19. The assay was immunoSEQ multiplex PCR, and TCRdb's table has in-frame clones only and misses some. Seen here are 300,000 to 350,000 clones, approximately 91% observed once, and the top ten hold 3.9%. Sequencing input: PBMCs or T cells enriched from blood (not recorded which). The source is a woman in her 30s who had been exposed to COVID-19.

The chain has TRBV24-1 and TRBJ2-1; no clear D. Trimming removed 2 bases from V and 0 bases from J, with 10 bases in between. CDR3 length: 16 amino acids. Germline lookup yields CDR1 KGHDR and CDR2 SFDVKD. CDR3 region: CATSDSGSYSYNEQFF. As DNA, the CDR3 is TGTGCCACCAGTGATTCAGGATCATACTCCTACAATGAGCAGTTCTTC.

The chain links TRBV7-9 to TRBJ1-5; possible D gene TRBD1, 6 bases. Germline V lookup: CDR1 SEHNR, CDR2 FQNEAQ (reference sequence). V was cut by 5 bases and J by 4 bases, with 18 bases left in between. This CDR3 has 16 residues. CDR3 nucleotides: TGTGCCAGCAGCCCCCTTCGACAGGCGGGTAATCAGCCCCAGCATTTT. It codes for CASSPLRQAGNQPQHF.

The J gene is TRBJ1-4, the V gene TRBV5-6; 7 bases are a match to TRBD1. V dropped 4 bases and J dropped 10; count of bases not matched to a gene: 10. This CDR3 is 14 amino acids long. Germline CDR1 SGHDT, CDR2 YYEEEE. The CDR3 sequence: CASSPGTVLGKLFF. In DNA form, the CDR3 reads TGTGCCAGCAGCCCCGGGACAGTATTGGGAAAACTGTTTTTT.

The V gene is TRBV30, the J gene TRBJ1-3, with 7 bases aligning to TRBD1. The trim removed 2 bases at V and 8 bases at J, leaving 3 bases unmatched. Germline V gene data show CDR1 as GTSNPN and CDR2 as SVGIG (reference sequence). CDR3 length: 12 residues. The CDR3 DNA reads TGTGCCTGGAGTTGGCAGGGGGACACCATATATTTT. Amino acids: CAWSWQGDTIYF.

The CDR3 sequence: CASSLEVAASTDTQYF. The CDR3 nucleotides are TGCGCCAGCAGCTTGGAGGTAGCGGCTAGCACAGATACGCAGTATTTT. The chain recombines TRBV5-1 with TRBJ2-3; possible D gene TRBD2, 6 bases. Germline lookup yields CDR1 SGHRS and CDR2 YFSETQ. V was trimmed by 0 bases and J by 0 bases, leaving 11 bases between them. This CDR3 has 16 amino acids.

The chain has TRBV6-4 and TRBJ2-3; 8 bases are a match to TRBD1. The CDR3 length is 15 residues. V trimming: 6 bases; J trimming: 1 base; junction bases outside the gene matches: 6. CDR1 is MRHNA, CDR2 SNTAGT, per germline. The CDR3: CASRKQGVGTDTQYF. The CDR3 region has the DNA TGTGCCAGCAGGAAACAGGGGGTAGGCACAGATACGCAGTATTTT.

The V gene is TRBV7-2, the J gene TRBJ2-1; TRBD2 matches at 7 bases. Germline CDR1 reads SGHTA; CDR2 reads FQGNSA. The CDR3 sequence is 15 residues long. Losses at the gene ends were 4 bases for V and 0 bases for J; bases not matched to a gene: 3. The CDR3 DNA reads TGTGCCAGCAGCTCCCTAGCGGTCTCCTACAATGAGCAGTTCTTC. Encoded protein: CASSSLAVSYNEQFF.

This rearrangement joins TRBV5-4 to TRBJ1-6; tentatively, D is TRBD1 (6 bases). This CDR3 comprises 13 residues. V was pared by 2 bases and J by 7 bases, with 7 bases between. Germline assignment: CDR1 SGHNT and CDR2 YYREEE (reference sequence). The CDR3, as DNA: TGTGCCAGCAGCTTCGACAGGAATTCACCCCTCCACTTT. This gives the protein CASSFDRNSPLHF.

The chain joins TRBV7-9 to TRBJ2-1; 13 bases match TRBD2. Germline values: CDR1 SEHNR, CDR2 FQNEAQ (reference sequence). This CDR3 has 16 amino acids. The trim removed 5 bases at V and 3 bases at J, leaving 4 bases unmatched. Here the CDR3 DNA reads TGTGCCAGCAGCGGGACTAGCGGGGAAGTCTACAATGAGCAGTTCTTC. This gives the protein CASSGTSGEVYNEQFF.

The genes are TRBV10-3 and TRBJ2-7, with TRBD2 identical over 8 bases. Per germline, CDR1 ENHRY and CDR2 SYGVKD. This CDR3 contains 16 residues. V lost 8 bases, J lost 2 bases, and 14 bases stayed unmatched. CDR3 in amino acids: CAICGGPPERAYEQYF. CDR3 DNA: TGTGCCATCTGCGGGGGGCCTCCCGAACGGGCCTACGAGCAGTACTTC.

The gene calls are TRBV5-5 and TRBJ2-5; D unclear. Germline CDR1 SGHKS, CDR2 YYEKEE (reference sequence). The CDR3 extends over 13 amino acids. V lost 6 bases, J lost 2 bases, and 11 bases lay in between. CDR3 in amino acids: CASIRSAQETQYF. DNA for the CDR3: TGTGCCAGCATCCGGAGCGCTCAAGAGACCCAGTACTTC.

This chain uses TRBV3-1 (or the pseudogene TRBV3-2) with TRBJ1-2; possibly TRBD1 for D (6 bases). The CDR3 is 15 amino acids. Germline CDR1 LGHDT, CDR2 YNNKEL (reference sequence). V shed 3 bases and J shed 7 bases, with 18 bases lying between them. The CDR3 protein is CASSQAGVGSGGYTF. The CDR3 coding sequence is TGTGCCAGCAGCCAGGCAGGGGTTGGTTCGGGTGGCTACACCTTC.

V and J are TRBV9 and TRBJ1-3; D gene uncertain. The germline CDR1 and CDR2 sequences are SGDLS and YYNGEE. This CDR3 spans 14 amino acids. Trimming shortened V by 0 bases and J by 1 base, and 5 bases separated the two germline ends. Here the CDR3 DNA reads TGTGCCAGCAGCGTAGGACTGTCTGGAAACACCATATATTTT. It is translated as CASSVGLSGNTIYF.

V gene TRBV7-9 combines with J gene TRBJ2-5; 13 nucleotides line up with TRBD2. CDR1 and CDR2 from the germline V gene are SEHNR and FQNEAQ (reference sequence). V lost 11 bases and J lost 5; bases outside the gene matches: 14. The CDR3 extends over 16 amino acids. The CDR3 spells CAARSTSGGAVETQYF. The CDR3 region has the DNA TGTGCCGCCAGATCAACTAGCGGGGGGGCCGTGGAGACCCAGTACTTC. The whole variable domain, remainder taken from reference TRBV7-9 and TRBJ2-5, is DTGVSQNPRHKITKRGQNVTFRCDPISEHNRLYWYRQTLGQGPEFLTYFQNEAQLEKSRLLSDRFSAERPKGSFSTLEIQRTEQGDSAMYLCAARSTSGGAVETQYFGPGTRLLVL.

The rearrangement links TRBV5-1 to TRBJ1-1, with a possible D match to TRBD1 (6 bases). The CDR3 has 14 residues. Germline values: CDR1 SGHRS, CDR2 YFSETQ. Trimming shortened V by 5 bases and J by 4 bases, and 15 bases separated the two germline ends. The CDR3 DNA reads TGCGCCAGCAGAGACGACAGGCTTTTCACTGAAGCTTTCTTT. The encoded protein is CASRDDRLFTEAFF.

The DNA for the CDR3 is TGCAGCGTTGGTCAGGCTAACTATGGCTACACCTTC. Encoded protein: CSVGQANYGYTF. The rearrangement uses TRBV29-1 and TRBJ1-2; D call uncertain. Germline V gene sequence: CDR1 SQVTM, CDR2 ANQGSEA. The CDR3 has 12 amino acids. Between the trimmed V and J ends, which lost 4 bases and 0 bases, there was a span of 6 bases.

This sequence joins TRBV7-2 and TRBJ2-3, with 9 positions matching TRBD2. Germline-derived CDR1 and CDR2 are SGHTA and FQGNSA. The junction had 11 bases not matched to a gene; V was cut back by 2 bases and J by 2 bases. The CDR3 consists of 18 residues. CDR3 coding DNA: TGTGCCAGCAGCTTACTTGTTCCAGCGGGGGGCCTCACAGATACGCAGTATTTT. It yields the protein CASSLLVPAGGLTDTQYF.

The chain joins TRBV27 to TRBJ1-5; the D is unclear. Germline V gene lookup returns CDR1 MNHEY and CDR2 SMNVEV (reference sequence). Trimming took off 7 bases at V and 0 bases at J, with 13 bases between the two ends. The CDR3 is 15 residues long. The CDR3: CASTATFNSNQPQHF. DNA of the CDR3: TGTGCCAGCACCGCGACATTTAATAGCAATCAGCCCCAGCATTTT.

The genes are TRBV19 and TRBJ1-6; a weak D match, TRBD1 (5 bases). The germline CDR1 and CDR2 sequences are LNHDA and SQIVND (reference sequence). V lost 6 bases, J lost 9 bases, and 15 bases lay in between. The CDR3 covers 14 residues. CDR3 loop: CASSIAGRGSPLHF. Written as DNA, the CDR3 is TGTGCCAGTAGCATCGCAGGGCGAGGTTCACCCCTCCACTTT.

The J gene is TRBJ1-6, the V gene TRBV2; D ambiguous. The CDR3 has 16 amino acids. Trimming stripped 7 bases from V and 5 bases from J, with 18 bases between. Per germline, CDR1 SNHLY and CDR2 FYNNEI. The CDR3 reads CASKRWAARNNSPLHF. CDR3 DNA: TGTGCCAGCAAACGTTGGGCAGCCCGTAATAATTCACCCCTCCACTTT.

V usage is TRBV30 and J usage is TRBJ1-1; the D is unclear. Trimming took off 4 bases at V and 0 bases at J, with 6 bases between the two ends. The CDR3 length is 12 residues. Germline V gives CDR1 GTSNPN, CDR2 SVGIG (reference sequence). The CDR3 protein is CAWIPLNTEAFF. CDR3 DNA sequence: TGTGCCTGGATCCCTTTGAACACTGAAGCTTTCTTT.

As DNA, the CDR3 is TGTGCCAGCAGCCAAGCTTCTGGAAACACCATATATTTT. It specifies CASSQASGNTIYF. V and J are TRBV4-2 and TRBJ1-3; no reliable D call. Trimming pared 1 base from V and 1 base from J, leaving 2 bases between. The CDR3 spans 13 residues. The germline gives CDR1 LGHNA, CDR2 YNFKEQ.

The V and J genes are TRBV19 and TRBJ1-5, with D tentatively TRBD1 (6 bases). Per germline, CDR1 LNHDA and CDR2 SQIVND (reference sequence). The CDR3 runs to 15 residues. V dropped 5 bases and J dropped 2 bases, with 13 bases sitting between them. The CDR3 nucleotides read TGTGCCAGTAGTGCCTATCGACAGGGCAATCAGCCCCAGCATTTT. Translating gives CASSAYRQGNQPQHF. Full variable domain (outside the CDR3, taken from reference TRBV19 and TRBJ1-5): DGGITQSPKYLFRKEGQNVTLSCEQNLNHDAMYWYRQDPGQGLRLIYYSQIVNDFQKGDIAEGYSVSREKKESFPLTVTSAQKNPTAFYLCASSAYRQGNQPQHFGDGTRLSIL.

The chain joins TRBV18 to TRBJ1-5; D may be TRBD1 (5 bases). V gave up 2 bases and J gave up 5 bases, with 13 bases separating them. From germline, CDR1 is KGHSH and CDR2 LQKENI. There are 15 residues in the CDR3. As DNA, the CDR3 is TGTGCCAGCTCACCAGGGGCCCAGGATCATCAGCCCCAGCATTTT. Its protein is CASSPGAQDHQPQHF.

This rearrangement joins TRBV3-1 (or the pseudogene TRBV3-2) to TRBJ1-1, with D possibly being TRBD1 (5 bases). The CDR3 has 13 residues. Trimming removed 4 bases from V and 6 bases from J, with 12 bases in between. From germline, CDR1 is LGHDT and CDR2 YNNKEL (reference sequence). CDR3 residues: CASSRGDWAEAFF. Written as DNA, the CDR3 is TGTGCCAGCAGCCGGGGGGATTGGGCTGAAGCTTTCTTT.